These 20 T cell receptor beta chains were all obtained from the same sample, sequenced in a study of identical twins (dated by TCRdb to 2016 to 2017). Library construction relied on 5' RACE. Instrument on record: Illumina HiSeq 2000. TCRdb reprocessing: public reads trimmed at Q25 with fastp, clones called with MiXCR, in-frame beta chains kept. Each CDR3 protein appears once, grouped with its most common genes and DNA. The sample table records roughly 200,000 distinct CDR3 sequences; about 15% of these occur just once. The ten largest make up roughly two fifths of the sample. These sequences were also reported in another study, on T cells expressing NK-cell markers.

The sample taken for sequencing was CD8+ T cells sorted from blood. These receptors were obtained from a woman younger than 35 in good health.

This clonotype was seen a handful of times. The chain joins TRBV15 to TRBJ1-1; 7 positions match TRBD1. This CDR3 is 15 amino acids long. Germline CDR1 LNHNV, CDR2 YYDKDF (reference sequence). The V gene end was trimmed by 0 bases and the J gene end by 12 bases; junction bases not matched to a gene: 13. The CDR3 DNA is TGTGCCACCAGCAGAGACATGGGTGGGACAGAAATTCCTTTCTTT. Translated: CATSRDMGGTEIPFF.

This clonotype was counted many times. V is TRBV12-3 or TRBV12-4 and J is TRBJ2-5, with unresolved D. The CDR3 loop spans 11 amino acids. Trimming removed 8 bases at V and 5 bases at J, with 9 bases between. DNA of the CDR3: TGTGCCAGCGCTTTCAGGGAGACCCAGTACTTC. This translates into CASAFRETQYF.

J is TRBJ2-1 and V is TRBV15; 7 bases agree with TRBD2. Per germline, CDR1 LNHNV and CDR2 YYDKDF (reference sequence). The CDR3 consists of 18 residues. After removal of 1 base from V and 2 bases from J, the junction contained 11 bases not matched to a gene. The CDR3, as DNA: TGTGCCACCAGCAGAGGGCTCGGGGGGTTAATAGCCTACAATGAGCAGTTCTTC. Protein sequence: CATSRGLGGLIAYNEQFF.

This clonotype was observed a handful of times. The chain has TRBV5-6 and TRBJ2-7; weak D call: TRBD2 (5 bases). Germline V CDR1 and CDR2: SGHDT, YYEEEE. This CDR3 comprises 16 residues. V lost 2 bases to trimming and J lost 2 bases, with 17 bases between them. The CDR3 reads CASSLRPTAGTYEQYF. The DNA for the CDR3 is TGTGCCAGCAGCTTAAGACCGACCGCGGGCACCTACGAGCAGTACTTC.

The CDR3 nucleotides are TGTGCCATCAGGACCGGGACGTATAACACCGGGGAGCTGTTTTTT. It yields the protein CAIRTGTYNTGELFF. The chain carries TRBV10-3 and TRBJ2-2; D tentatively reads TRBD1 or TRBD2 (5 bases each). The V gene lost 6 bases and the J gene lost 2 bases, with 13 bases spanning the gap. Germline V lookup: CDR1 ENHRY, CDR2 SYGVKD. The CDR3 length is 15 residues.

The sample holds a few counts of this clonotype. The chain is built from TRBV3-1 and TRBJ1-4; no reliable D call. The CDR3 covers 15 residues. Germline CDR1 and CDR2: LGHDT and YNNKEL (reference sequence). V shed 4 bases and J shed 7 bases, with 16 bases lying between them. CDR3 in amino acids: CASSPEPSWGEKLFF. As DNA, the CDR3 is TGTGCCAGCAGCCCTGAACCATCATGGGGTGAAAAACTGTTTTTT.

The chain couples TRBV11-3 to TRBJ2-3; TRBD1 matches 9 bases. The CDR3 covers 15 residues. Germline values: CDR1 SGHNT, CDR2 YENEEA. V was clipped by 5 bases and J by 0 bases; unmatched bases: 3. The CDR3 DNA reads TGTGCCAGCAGCGTTGGGACAGGGAGCACAGATACGCAGTATTTT. Translated, it gives CASSVGTGSTDTQYF.

The rearrangement uses TRBV7-9 and TRBJ2-7; 13 positions agree with TRBD2. The CDR3 extends over 12 amino acids. Losses at the gene ends were 11 bases for V and 5 bases for J; bases not matched to a gene: 3. Germline CDR1 reads SEHNR; CDR2 reads FQNEAQ (reference sequence). The DNA of the CDR3 is TGTGCCGGGACTAGCGGGAATCACGAGCAGTACTTC. Translation gives CAGTSGNHEQYF.

This clonotype was counted only a few times. The rearrangement joins TRBV15 to TRBJ2-7; 11 nucleotides align to TRBD1. Germline V CDR1 and CDR2: LNHNV, YYDKDF (reference sequence). With 4 bases clipped from V and 4 bases from J, the junction kept 6 bases outside the gene matches. CDR3 length equals 15 residues. The CDR3 loop is CATSISGTGGYEQYF. CDR3 bases: TGTGCCACCAGCATCTCCGGGACAGGGGGGTACGAGCAGTACTTC.

The rearrangement links TRBV5-8 to TRBJ1-1, with no clear D. V was trimmed by 1 base and J by 1 base, leaving 5 bases between them. This CDR3 has 13 amino acids. The germline V gene encodes CDR1 SGHTS and CDR2 YDEGEE. DNA for the CDR3: TGTGCCAGCAGCTTGATCCCGAACACTGAAGCTTTCTTT. It specifies CASSLIPNTEAFF.

This clonotype was seen a few times. This chain uses TRBV3-1 with TRBJ2-7; the D is unclear. Per germline, CDR1 LGHDT and CDR2 YNNKEL (reference sequence). V was cut by 0 bases and J by 6 bases, with 6 bases left in between. The CDR3 totals 12 residues. Written as DNA, the CDR3 is TGTGCCAGCAGCCAAGATGCCGGCGAGCAGTACTTC. Translated, it gives CASSQDAGEQYF.

CDR3 loop: CASSYPPDNTDTQYF. The DNA of the CDR3 is TGTGCCAGCAGTTACCCGCCAGATAACACAGATACGCAGTATTTT. The V call is TRBV6-5, the J call TRBJ2-3; D is ambiguous. CDR1 is MNHEY and CDR2 is SVGAGI in the germline V gene. The CDR3 runs to 15 residues. Trimming took 2 bases from V and 2 from J, leaving 11 bases between them.

In its sample, this clonotype was seen a few times. The gene calls are TRBV20-1 and TRBJ2-5, with no clear D. Trimming cost V 3 bases and J 6 bases, with 23 bases left between them. This CDR3 spans 16 amino acids. The germline gives CDR1 DFQATT, CDR2 SNEGSKA (reference sequence). CDR3 sequence reads: CSASENPGAAAQTQYF. DNA of the CDR3: TGCAGTGCTAGTGAAAATCCAGGAGCCGCTGCGCAGACCCAGTACTTC.

This clonotype was picked up a small number of times. The chain combines TRBV15 with TRBJ2-1; 12 nucleotides agree with TRBD1. This CDR3 has 14 amino acids. V shed 6 bases and J 8 bases; nucleotides not matched to a gene: 5. Germline CDR1 is LNHNV and CDR2 is YYDKDF (reference sequence). CDR3 loop: CATRHGTGGHEQFF. CDR3 bases: TGTGCCACCAGACACGGGACAGGGGGCCATGAGCAGTTCTTC.

This clonotype was detected a few times. The chain couples TRBV7-9 to TRBJ1-1; D may be TRBD1 (6 bases). Per germline, CDR1 SEHNR and CDR2 FQNEAQ (reference sequence). V lost 5 bases, J lost 1 base, and 17 bases lay in between. The CDR3 has 16 amino acids. The CDR3 spells CASSPPRGDSNTEAFF. CDR3 nucleotides: TGTGCCAGCAGCCCTCCGAGGGGGGATTCGAACACTGAAGCTTTCTTT.

V usage is TRBV2 and J usage is TRBJ1-2, with 10 bases identical to TRBD1. The CDR3 sequence is 15 residues long. Germline lookup yields CDR1 SNHLY and CDR2 FYNNEI. V lost 6 bases, J lost 6 bases, and 10 bases stayed unmatched. CDR3 nucleotide sequence: TGTGCCAGCAGGGGGGATTCGACAGGGGGCCATGGCTACACCTTC. Amino acids: CASRGDSTGGHGYTF.

This clonotype has just a few counts. V gene TRBV30 combines with J gene TRBJ2-1; D gene unclear. The V gene lost 5 bases and the J gene lost 6 bases, with 11 bases spanning the gap. The length of the CDR3 is 12 residues. CDR1 and CDR2 (germline): GTSNPN, SVGIG (reference sequence). CDR3 sequence: CAWGVASNEQFF. The DNA of the CDR3 is TGTGCCTGGGGGGTGGCTAGCAATGAGCAGTTCTTC.

The chain links TRBV4-3 to TRBJ2-5; 9 bases fit TRBD1. J lost 4 bases, V lost 3 bases, and 6 bases had no gene match. This CDR3 contains 15 residues. Germline V gene data show CDR1 as LGHNA and CDR2 as YSLEER. CDR3 amino acids: CASSHGTGFRETQYF. The DNA of the CDR3 is TGCGCCAGCAGCCATGGGACAGGGTTTCGAGAGACCCAGTACTTC.

This chain connects TRBV27 to TRBJ1-1; D is perhaps TRBD1 (6 bases). Trimming took 4 bases from V and 3 from J, leaving 18 bases between them. The CDR3 consists of 16 residues. Germline lookup yields CDR1 MNHEY and CDR2 SMNVEV (reference sequence). CDR3 coding DNA: TGTGCCAGCAGTTACACAGGGTCGGGTAGCGACACTGAAGCTTTCTTT. This sequence encodes CASSYTGSGSDTEAFF.

V usage is TRBV2 and J usage is TRBJ2-7, with D maybe TRBD2 (6 bases). CDR1 SNHLY and CDR2 FYNNEI come from the germline V gene. This CDR3 is built from 13 residues. V dropped 4 bases and J dropped 1 base, with 8 bases sitting between them. CDR3 bases: TGTGCCAGCAGTGCCGGGACTTCCTACGAGCAGTACTTC. Its protein is CASSAGTSYEQYF.